These 30 T cell receptor beta chains came from one sample sequenced in a study of neurological immune-mediated disorders. TCRdb re-called the 5' RACE reads through MiXCR, storing one row per CDR3 protein. This table holds about 46,000 distinct CDR3 sequences, 1.9% found once. Sequencing was performed on PBMCs. The receptors originated from a woman aged 40 to 49 with multiple sclerosis.

This clonotype has a count of ten or more. The chain links TRBV20-1 to TRBJ1-5, with 9 bases lining up with TRBD1. Per the germline V gene, CDR1 is DFQATT and CDR2 is SNEGSKA (reference sequence). Germline trimming cut 6 bases from V and 5 bases from J; bases unmatched to any gene: 5. This CDR3 spans 13 amino acids. The CDR3 spells CSASTGGDQPQHF. CDR3 nucleotides: TGCAGTGCCTCAACAGGGGGCGATCAGCCCCAGCATTTT.

This clonotype was observed many times. The gene calls are TRBV4-2 and TRBJ2-7; D remains ambiguous. This CDR3 has 12 amino acids. Trimming took 5 bases from V and 6 from J, leaving 11 bases between them. Germline V CDR1 and CDR2: LGHNA, YNFKEQ. The CDR3 nucleotides read TGTGCCAGCAGCGGACGTGCAACCGAGCAGTACTTC. This sequence encodes CASSGRATEQYF.

This clonotype was recorded many times. V and J are TRBV7-2 and TRBJ1-2, with unresolved D. V shed 2 bases and J shed 0 bases, with 7 bases lying between them. This CDR3 has 14 amino acids. Germline CDR1 reads SGHTA; CDR2 reads FQGNSA. CDR3 sequence reads: CASSLRTANYGYTF. For the CDR3, the DNA is TGTGCCAGCAGCTTAAGAACAGCTAACTATGGCTACACCTTC. Full variable domain (outside the CDR3, taken from reference TRBV7-2 and TRBJ1-2): GAGVSQSPSNKVTEKGKDVELRCDPISGHTALYWYRQSLGQGLEFLIYFQGNSAPDKSGLPSDRFSAERTGGSVSTLTIQRTQQEDSAVYLCASSLRTANYGYTFGSGTRLTVV.

This clonotype has at least ten counts. This rearrangement joins TRBV10-3 to TRBJ1-5; D gene ambiguous. This CDR3 is 14 amino acids long. Deletions cut 3 bases from V and 0 bases from J, with 6 bases between. The germline V gene has CDR1 ENHRY and CDR2 SYGVKD. The chain's CDR3 is CAISEKYSNQPQHF. Here the CDR3 DNA reads TGTGCCATCAGTGAAAAATATAGCAATCAGCCCCAGCATTTT.

This clonotype was observed a handful of times. The CDR3 sequence is CASSSRVGTTEAFF. The CDR3 nucleotides are TGTGCCAGCAGCTCAAGGGTGGGAACGACTGAAGCTTTCTTT. The chain combines TRBV11-2 with TRBJ1-1; D uncertain. From germline, CDR1 is SGHAT and CDR2 FQNNGV. Trimming shortened V by 4 bases and J by 5 bases, and 14 bases separated the two germline ends. The CDR3 is made up of 14 amino acids.

This clonotype is labeled medium-sized. This sequence joins TRBV6-5 and TRBJ2-5, with a possible D match to TRBD2 (5 bases). The germline gives CDR1 MNHEY, CDR2 SVGAGI. The germline V and J ends were trimmed by 6 bases and 1 base, with 15 bases remaining between them. This CDR3 region has 15 residues. CDR3 DNA: TGTGCCAGCAGCTCCGGGGTCTCCGGCCAAGAGACCCAGTACTTC. Its protein product is CASSSGVSGQETQYF.

This clonotype was recorded many times. The chain links TRBV13 to TRBJ2-2; D tentatively fits TRBD1 or TRBD2 (5 bases each). Trimming shortened V by 0 bases and J by 0 bases, and 17 bases separated the two germline ends. The CDR3 is 19 amino acids. The V gene's germline CDR1 is PRHDT and CDR2 FYEKMQ (reference sequence). The CDR3 sequence is CASSLGLLLGTANTGELFF. The CDR3 DNA is TGTGCCAGCAGCTTAGGACTCCTGTTGGGGACGGCGAACACCGGGGAGCTGTTTTTT.

Ten or more counts support this clonotype. At one boundary the junction diverges from the germline segment, which might be a read error. The V call is TRBV5-1, the J call TRBJ1-1; D may be TRBD1 (6 bases). The CDR3 loop spans 14 amino acids. Germline CDR1 and CDR2: SGHRS and YFSETQ. This CDR3 reads CASSLGGLNTEAFF. The CDR3 nucleotides are TGTGCCAGCAGCTTAGGGGGTTTGAACACTGAAGCTTTCTTT.

This clonotype appeared many times. The chain combines TRBV11-2 with TRBJ2-1; D is perhaps TRBD1 or TRBD2 (5 bases each). Trimming shortened V by 5 bases and J by 8 bases, and 16 bases separated the two germline ends. Germline V lookup: CDR1 SGHAT, CDR2 FQNNGV. This CDR3 contains 14 residues. The CDR3 DNA reads TGTGCCAGCAGCCCAAACCCAGGGACCGATGAGCAGTTCTTC. It specifies CASSPNPGTDEQFF.

This clonotype was detected many times. The J gene is TRBJ2-7, the V gene TRBV28; 7 positions match TRBD1. Trimming at V came to 7 bases and at J to 4 bases, leaving 13 bases not matched to a gene. Germline CDR1 MDHEN, CDR2 SYDVKM. The CDR3 length is 15 residues. In DNA form, the CDR3 reads TGTGCCAGCATCACCCGGGACAGAACAACATACGAGCAGTACTTC. Protein sequence: CASITRDRTTYEQYF.

The sample holds many counts of this clonotype. The chain couples TRBV27 to TRBJ1-1; D is unclear. V lost 3 bases and J 11 bases, leaving 16 bases between the germline ends. Germline V gene sequence: CDR1 MNHEY, CDR2 SMNVEV (reference sequence). The length of the CDR3 is 13 residues. The CDR3 DNA sequence: TGTGCCAGCAGTTTCGCTGGGCCCGGCCCCGCTTTCTTT. Its translation: CASSFAGPGPAFF.

In regard to this clonotype: One end of the junction is discordant with germline, which a read error may explain. CDR3 amino acids: CSDWTDYVYTF. CDR3 sequence (DNA): TGCAGCGACTGGACAGATTATGTCTACACTTTC. The chain has TRBV29-1 and TRBJ1-2; possibly TRBD1 for D (6 bases). From germline, CDR1 is SQVTM and CDR2 ANQGSEA. The CDR3 consists of 11 residues.

The table lists this clonotype with many counts. The rearrangement joins TRBV5-8 to TRBJ2-7, with a tentative D call TRBD1 (6 bases). The CDR3 contains 12 residues. With 2 bases removed from V and 6 bases from J, the gap between germline ends came to 9 bases. Germline V gene sequence: CDR1 SGHTS, CDR2 YDEGEE. This CDR3 reads CASSLQGSEQYF. The CDR3 bases are TGTGCCAGCAGCTTACAGGGAAGCGAGCAGTACTTC.

This clonotype has a count of ten or more. The chain joins TRBV20-1 to TRBJ2-3; D remains unclear. Germline assignment: CDR1 DFQATT and CDR2 SNEGSKA (reference sequence). V was pared by 0 bases and J by 0 bases, with 10 bases between. This CDR3 spans 15 amino acids. CDR3 in DNA: TGCAGTGCTAGAGATCCCCGGGTTAGCACAGATACGCAGTATTTT. Protein product: CSARDPRVSTDTQYF.

The sample holds many counts of this clonotype. V and J are TRBV12-3 or TRBV12-4 and TRBJ2-3; D might be TRBD2 (5 bases). This CDR3 contains 16 residues. Trimming left V 3 bases short and J 6 bases short, with 19 bases between. The CDR3 region has the DNA TGTGCCAGCAGTTTTGGCCGGGGAAACATTCTGGATACGCAGTATTTT. As protein: CASSFGRGNILDTQYF.

This clonotype was observed at least ten times. In DNA, the CDR3 is TGTGCCACCAGCACCACAGGACAGGGGGCGCAAGAGCAGTACTTC. Protein product: CATSTTGQGAQEQYF. This rearrangement joins TRBV15 to TRBJ2-7; 11 bases fit TRBD1. The CDR3 sequence is 15 residues long. Germline CDR1 and CDR2: LNHNV and YYDKDF (reference sequence). The ends lost 4 bases at V and 7 bases at J; junction bases unmatched: 9.

Ten or more counts support this clonotype. The rearrangement links TRBV15 to TRBJ2-1; TRBD1 might be the D (6 bases). There are 14 residues in the CDR3. The ends were cut back, 0 bases at V and 14 bases at J, with 17 bases in the middle. CDR1 LNHNV and CDR2 YYDKDF come from the germline V gene (reference sequence). CDR3 in amino acids: CATSRDLGQPFEFF. The DNA for the CDR3 is TGTGCCACCAGCAGAGATCTTGGACAGCCTTTCGAGTTCTTC.

This clonotype was counted many times. This chain joins TRBV20-1 and TRBJ2-3; D may correspond to TRBD1 or TRBD2 (6 bases each). This CDR3 region has 14 residues. Trimming shortened V by 7 bases and J by 3 bases, and 17 bases separated the two germline ends. Looked up from germline, CDR1 is DFQATT and CDR2 is SNEGSKA (reference sequence). The CDR3 is CSVAGGGLTDTQYF. In nucleotides, the CDR3 is TGCAGTGTAGCCGGGGGCGGCCTTACAGATACGCAGTATTTT.

This clonotype was seen repeatedly, ten times or more. The germline gene is not matched at one end of the junction; a read error may be the cause. This chain connects TRBV3-1 to TRBJ2-1, with D perhaps given as TRBD1 or TRBD2 (5 bases each). Per germline, CDR1 LGHDT and CDR2 YNNKEL (reference sequence). The CDR3 covers 12 residues. DNA for the CDR3: TGTGCCAGCAGCCAAGCAACGGGGCTTCGGATCTTC. It is translated as CASSQATGLRIF.

Ten or more counts support this clonotype. The V and J genes are TRBV18 and TRBJ1-5; 9 positions agree with TRBD1. This CDR3 comprises 14 residues. The germline gives CDR1 KGHSH, CDR2 LQKENI. Losses at the gene ends were 4 bases for V and 5 bases for J; bases not matched to a gene: 3. DNA for the CDR3: TGTGCCAGCTCACTCCGGGACAGGGATCAGCCCCAGCATTTT. It specifies CASSLRDRDQPQHF.

At least ten counts were recorded for this clonotype. The rearrangement joins TRBV20-1 to TRBJ1-1; 8 bases are a match to TRBD1. The ends lost 5 bases at V and 5 bases at J; junction bases unmatched: 10. The germline CDR1 and CDR2 sequences are DFQATT and SNEGSKA (reference sequence). The CDR3 length is 14 residues. The CDR3 is CSAPTATGGTEAFF. The CDR3, as DNA: TGCAGTGCTCCTACGGCCACAGGGGGAACTGAAGCTTTCTTT.

This clonotype was recorded at least ten times. The gene calls are TRBV10-2 and TRBJ2-1; the D gene could be TRBD1 or TRBD2 (5 bases each). V lost 0 bases, J lost 4 bases, and 22 bases lay in between. This CDR3 contains 19 residues. Germline CDR1 WSHSY, CDR2 SAAADI. CDR3 in DNA: TGCGCCAGCAGTGAGTCGAACGAAGGGACGGGGCGGTTTTACAATGAGCAGTTCTTC. Translated: CASSESNEGTGRFYNEQFF.

A few counts support this clonotype. A much larger clone lies one base from this, so it may be a read error. Since the CDR3 does not end with the conserved phenylalanine or tryptophan, this likely comes from a read error. DNA of the CDR3: TGCGCCAGCAGCTTGGCATCCCGGAGGCCTGAAGCTTTCTGT. Translating gives CASSLASRRPEAFC. The chain combines TRBV5-1 with TRBJ1-1, with D unresolved. The CDR3 runs 14 residues. Germline V gene lookup returns CDR1 SGHRS and CDR2 YFSETQ. The V end lost 0 bases, the J end lost 6 bases, and 12 bases lay between the germline ends.

This clonotype appeared a few times. The chain links TRBV7-2 to TRBJ1-2; D perhaps matches TRBD1 (6 bases). V shed 6 bases and J shed 5 bases, with 22 bases lying between them. CDR1 and CDR2 from the germline V gene are SGHTA and FQGNSA. The CDR3 extends over 16 amino acids. CDR3 bases: TGTGCCAGCAGGAACTGGGGGACACCGAAGGGGTATGGCTACACCTTC. Residues: CASRNWGTPKGYGYTF.

This clonotype has a count of ten or more. The chain is built from TRBV5-1 and TRBJ2-3; a possible D gene is TRBD1 (5 bases). The V end was cut by 2 bases, the J end by 3 bases, with 10 bases between. This CDR3 has 14 amino acids. Germline assignment: CDR1 SGHRS and CDR2 YFSETQ. The CDR3 loop reads CASSLGVLTDTQYF. For the CDR3, the DNA is TGCGCCAGCAGCTTAGGGGTTCTAACAGATACGCAGTATTTT.

This clonotype was counted many times. The CDR3 protein is CATSAGAGNTIYF. The CDR3 nucleotides read TGTGCCACCAGTGCGGGGGCTGGAAACACCATATATTTT. The chain employs TRBV24-1 and TRBJ1-3, with a weak D call TRBD1 (5 bases). V lost 5 bases, J lost 2 bases, and 6 bases lay in between. The length of the CDR3 is 13 residues. The germline CDR1 and CDR2 sequences are KGHDR and SFDVKD.

The table lists this clonotype with many counts. The rearrangement links TRBV10-3 to TRBJ1-2; D ambiguous. Trimming took 7 bases from V and 4 from J, leaving 13 bases between them. The CDR3 is 13 residues long. CDR1 and CDR2 from the germline V gene are ENHRY and SYGVKD. The DNA of the CDR3 is TGTGCCATCACCTCATCGCCTTCCTATGGCTACACCTTC. Protein: CAITSSPSYGYTF.

For this clonotype: It may be a read error: a sequence one base away is much more abundant. The missing conserved phenylalanine or tryptophan at the end of this CDR3 makes a read error likely. V and J are TRBV5-1 and TRBJ2-3, with 10 bases fitting TRBD2. Germline V CDR1 and CDR2: SGHRS, YFSETQ. This CDR3 comprises 14 residues. The V gene end was trimmed by 3 bases and the J gene end by 6 bases; junction bases not matched to a gene: 4. The CDR3 region has the DNA TGCGCCAGCAGCTCCACTAGCGGGGATGATACGCAGTATGTT. This encodes CASSSTSGDDTQYV.

This clonotype was seen at least ten times. The CDR3 DNA is TGCAGTGCTAGAGATATGAGGAACACTGAAGCTTTCTTT. This codes for CSARDMRNTEAFF. This sequence joins TRBV20-1 and TRBJ1-1; no clear D gene. This CDR3 region has 13 residues. The germline V gene encodes CDR1 DFQATT and CDR2 SNEGSKA (reference sequence). V lost 0 bases to trimming and J lost 1 base, with 6 bases between them.

This clonotype has a count of ten or more. The rearrangement uses TRBV7-6 and TRBJ2-5, with D maybe TRBD1 (6 bases). V was cut by 5 bases and J by 5 bases, with 9 bases left in between. The CDR3 loop spans 12 amino acids. The germline V gene has CDR1 SGHVS and CDR2 FNYEAQ. CDR3 bases: TGTGCCAGCAGCAACAGGGCTGAGACCCAGTACTTC. Protein product: CASSNRAETQYF. Supplemented by reference TRBV7-6 and TRBJ2-5, the full variable domain reads GAGVSQSPRYKVTKRGQDVALRCDPISGHVSLYWYRQALGQGPEFLTYFNYEAQQDKSGLPNDRFSAERPEGSISTLTIQRTEQRDSAMYRCASSNRAETQYFGPGTRLLVL.